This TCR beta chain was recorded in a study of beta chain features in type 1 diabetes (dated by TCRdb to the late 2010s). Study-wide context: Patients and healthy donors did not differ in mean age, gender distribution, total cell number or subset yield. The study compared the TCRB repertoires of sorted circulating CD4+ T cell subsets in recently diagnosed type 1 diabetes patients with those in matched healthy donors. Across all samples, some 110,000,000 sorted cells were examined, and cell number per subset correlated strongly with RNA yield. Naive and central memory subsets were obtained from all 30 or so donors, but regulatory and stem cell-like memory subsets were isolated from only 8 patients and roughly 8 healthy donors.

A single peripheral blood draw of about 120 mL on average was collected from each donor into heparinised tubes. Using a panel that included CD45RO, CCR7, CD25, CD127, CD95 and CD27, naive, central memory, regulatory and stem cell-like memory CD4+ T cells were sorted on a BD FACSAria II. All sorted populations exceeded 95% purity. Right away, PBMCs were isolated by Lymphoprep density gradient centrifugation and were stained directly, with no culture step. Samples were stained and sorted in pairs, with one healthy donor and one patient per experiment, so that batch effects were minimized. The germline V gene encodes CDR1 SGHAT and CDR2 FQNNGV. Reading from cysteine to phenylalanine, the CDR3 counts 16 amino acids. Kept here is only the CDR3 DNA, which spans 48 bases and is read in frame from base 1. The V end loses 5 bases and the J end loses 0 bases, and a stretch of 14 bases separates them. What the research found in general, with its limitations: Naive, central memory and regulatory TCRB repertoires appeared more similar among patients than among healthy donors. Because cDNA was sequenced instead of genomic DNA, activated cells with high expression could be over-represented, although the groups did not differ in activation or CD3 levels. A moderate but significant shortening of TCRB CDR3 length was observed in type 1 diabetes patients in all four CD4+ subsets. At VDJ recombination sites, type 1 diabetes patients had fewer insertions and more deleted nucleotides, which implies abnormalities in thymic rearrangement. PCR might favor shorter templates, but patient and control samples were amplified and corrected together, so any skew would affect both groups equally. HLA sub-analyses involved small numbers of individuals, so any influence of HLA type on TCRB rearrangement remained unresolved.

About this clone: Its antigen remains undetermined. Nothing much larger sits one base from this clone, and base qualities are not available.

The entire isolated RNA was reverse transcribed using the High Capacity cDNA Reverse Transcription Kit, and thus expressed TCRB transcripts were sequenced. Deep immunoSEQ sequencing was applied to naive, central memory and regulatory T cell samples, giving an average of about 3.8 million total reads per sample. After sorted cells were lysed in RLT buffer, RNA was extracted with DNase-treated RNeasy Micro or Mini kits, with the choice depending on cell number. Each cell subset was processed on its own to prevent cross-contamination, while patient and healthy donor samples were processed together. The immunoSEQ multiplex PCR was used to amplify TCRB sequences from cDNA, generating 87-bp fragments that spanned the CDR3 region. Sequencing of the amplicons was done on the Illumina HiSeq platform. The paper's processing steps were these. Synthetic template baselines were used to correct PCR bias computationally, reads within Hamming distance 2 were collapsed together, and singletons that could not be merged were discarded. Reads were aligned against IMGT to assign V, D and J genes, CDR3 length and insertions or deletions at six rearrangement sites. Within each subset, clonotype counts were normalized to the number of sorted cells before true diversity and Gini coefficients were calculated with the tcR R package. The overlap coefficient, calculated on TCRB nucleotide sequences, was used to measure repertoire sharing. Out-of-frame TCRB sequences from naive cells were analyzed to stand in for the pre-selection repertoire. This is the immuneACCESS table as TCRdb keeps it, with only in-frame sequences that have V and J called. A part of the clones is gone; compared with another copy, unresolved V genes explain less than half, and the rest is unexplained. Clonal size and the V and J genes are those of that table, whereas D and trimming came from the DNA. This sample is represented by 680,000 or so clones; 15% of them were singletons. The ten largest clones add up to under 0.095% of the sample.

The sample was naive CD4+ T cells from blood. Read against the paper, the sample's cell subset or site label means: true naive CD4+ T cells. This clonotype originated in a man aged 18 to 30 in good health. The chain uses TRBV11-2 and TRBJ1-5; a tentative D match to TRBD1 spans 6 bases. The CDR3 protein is CASSPQGYYSNQPQHF. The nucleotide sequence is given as TGTGCCAGCAGCCCACAGGGCTACTATAGCAATCAGCCCCAGCATTTT.